This T cell receptor (beta chain) was obtained from a study of T-cell reconstitution after alpha-beta-depleted transplantation in children. TCRbeta library preparation incorporated unique molecular identifiers. TCRdb re-derived calls from the PCR reads in MiXCR, one entry per CDR3 protein. The sample has 140,000 or so distinct CDR3 sequences, about 9% seen once. Study findings and constraints: Roughly two months post-transplant, alpha-beta T cells reportedly originated from several hundred graft clones that had expanded. One year after transplant, T-cell counts and diversity came mostly from newly produced T cells. Some patients owed their high day-60 TCRbeta diversity to surviving recipient T cells and thymic progenitors.

This CDR3 spans 14 amino acids. Unmatched junction bases numbered 4, after V lost 7 bases and J lost 1 base. CDR1 MNHEY and CDR2 SVGEGT come from the germline V gene. This clonotype was seen ten or more times. Its antigen is unknown. The sample consisted of PBMCs, mostly from graft donor cells, taken 180 days after TCRalphabeta/CD19-depleted stem cell transplant. This chain links TRBV6-2 or TRBV6-3 with TRBJ2-1, with TRBD1 identical over 7 bases. The receptor's source is a female patient between 2 and 15 years old who had a stem cell transplant for congenital amegakaryocytic thrombocytopenia, so the T cells may come from the graft donor. As DNA, the CDR3 is TGTGCCAGCAACAGGGGTGGTTCCTACAATGAGCAGTTCTTC. This translates into CASNRGGSYNEQFF.